The 10 T cell receptor beta chains below all came from one sample that was sequenced in a study of blood T cell repertoires in COVID-19. Generated by immunoSEQ multiplex PCR, the TCRdb table keeps only in-frame clones and is missing some. This repertoire shows 190,000 or so clones, roughly nine tenths found once; its top ten account for 0.7% to 0.8%. Sequenced input: peripheral blood. The source of these receptors is a woman aged 70-85 years with acute or convalescent COVID-19.

The rearrangement uses TRBV2 and TRBJ1-4; weak D call: TRBD1 (5 bases). This CDR3 is built from 15 residues. The V gene lost 2 bases and the J gene lost 7 bases, with 14 bases spanning the gap. Germline CDR1 and CDR2: SNHLY and FYNNEI. The CDR3 region has the DNA TGTGCCAGCAGTGAACTTCGGGGGAGAAGTGAAAAACTGTTTTTT. It encodes CASSELRGRSEKLFF.

The chain has TRBV15 and TRBJ2-2; TRBD2 agrees at 8 bases. Germline V lookup: CDR1 LNHNV, CDR2 YYDKDF (reference sequence). CDR3 length: 16 amino acids. With V trimmed by 0 bases and J by 7 bases, 7 bases remained unmatched. The DNA for the CDR3 is TGTGCCACCAGCAGAGAGGTAGCGGGAAGAAGCGGGGAGCTGTTTTTT. It translates to CATSREVAGRSGELFF.

This clone was counted a single time. V gene TRBV29-1 combines with J gene TRBJ2-3; D is uncertain. Trimming cost V 6 bases and J 0 bases, with 10 bases left between them. Germline values: CDR1 SQVTM, CDR2 ANQGSEA. The CDR3 is 13 amino acids. The CDR3 region has the DNA TGCAGCGTGGCGGTGGCTAGCACAGATACGCAGTATTTT. Its protein is CSVAVASTDTQYF.

The chain recombines TRBV6-2 or TRBV6-3 with TRBJ2-7, with TRBD2 matching over 10 bases. Germline CDR1 is MNHEY and CDR2 is SVGEGT. This CDR3 is 15 amino acids long. With 2 bases clipped from V and 3 bases from J, the junction kept 4 bases outside the gene matches. Here the CDR3 DNA reads TGTGCCAGCAGTTACGCTAGCGGGAGTATCTACGAGCAGTACTTC. Protein sequence: CASSYASGSIYEQYF.

This chain uses TRBV5-4 with TRBJ2-7; D gene unclear. V was shortened by 2 bases and J by 7 bases, with 7 bases between the two germline ends. Germline lookup yields CDR1 SGHNT and CDR2 YYREEE (reference sequence). The CDR3 sequence is 11 residues long. The CDR3 nucleotides are TGTGCCAGCAGCTTAGAAGAGGAGCAGTACTTC. Its translation is CASSLEEEQYF.

The genes are TRBV5-5 and TRBJ2-6; 13 bases agree with TRBD2. CDR1 and CDR2 (germline): SGHKS, YYEKEE (reference sequence). Unmatched junction bases numbered 5, after V lost 4 bases and J lost 1 base. The CDR3 has 18 residues. The CDR3 coding sequence is TGTGCCAGCAGCCGCGGACTAGCGGGAGTTTCTGGGGCCAACGTCCTGACTTTC. It encodes CASSRGLAGVSGANVLTF.

The rearrangement links TRBV6-2 or TRBV6-3 to TRBJ2-3, with D tentatively TRBD1 (6 bases). V lost 5 bases, J lost 0 bases, and 15 bases lay in between. CDR1 and CDR2 from the germline V gene are MNHEY and SVGEGT. The CDR3 sequence is 16 residues long. The CDR3, as DNA: TGTGCCAGCAGTCAGGGGCCGATGTTGAGCACAGATACGCAGTATTTT. This sequence encodes CASSQGPMLSTDTQYF.

The chain uses TRBV5-4 and TRBJ1-3; D gene ambiguous. This CDR3 spans 14 amino acids. The V end lost 3 bases, the J end lost 2 bases, and 9 bases lay between the germline ends. The germline V gene has CDR1 SGHNT and CDR2 YYREEE (reference sequence). The CDR3 loop is CASSSPGTGNTIYF. The CDR3 nucleotides are TGTGCCAGCAGCTCCCCGGGGACTGGAAACACCATATATTTT.

The chain is built from TRBV18 and TRBJ1-2; 7 nucleotides agree with TRBD1. The V gene's germline CDR1 is KGHSH and CDR2 LQKENI. The CDR3 is 13 residues long. The V and J ends lost 5 bases and 8 bases, in that order; junction bases with no gene match: 8. CDR3 loop: CASSNLQGEGYTF. The CDR3 DNA reads TGTGCCAGCTCAAACCTGCAGGGGGAAGGCTACACCTTC.

CDR3 coding DNA: TGTGCCAGCAGCTTAGGACTACCCGGAAATGAGCAGTTCTTC. Encoded protein: CASSLGLPGNEQFF. This chain links TRBV7-9 with TRBJ2-1; the D gene is possibly TRBD2 (5 bases). Trimming pared 1 base from V and 7 bases from J, leaving 11 bases between. The CDR3 runs 14 residues. Germline values: CDR1 SEHNR, CDR2 FQNEAQ (reference sequence).